This TCR beta chain was identified in a study of T cell responses to AZD1222 COVID-19 vaccine. By proportion, this clone is medium-sized. What it binds is not known. Sequenced by immunoSEQ multiplex PCR; TCRdb stores in-frame clones only, minus some. This sample has 72,000 or so clones, with roughly nine tenths found just once. Per germline, CDR1 SGDLS and CDR2 YYNGEE. This CDR3 is 14 amino acids long. Trimming shortened V by 2 bases and J by 5 bases, and 14 bases separated the two germline ends. Study-wide findings and caveats: Nearly half of unique spike-specific TCRs reportedly avoided B.1.351 and B.1.1.7 mutated regions. It was only after the peak T cell response that any repertoires were sampled. Compared with day 0, the breadth and depth of the Spike-specific TCR repertoire rose significantly after two doses of AZD1222.

Sequenced material: peripheral blood, taken 28 days after the second AZD1222 dose. The origin of this receptor is an adult who received the AZD1222 COVID-19 vaccine. The chain recombines TRBV9 with TRBJ2-7, with a weak D call TRBD2 (5 bases). DNA for the CDR3: TGTGCCAGCAGCGTGGGGAGAGGGTATGACGAGCAGTACTTC. Protein: CASSVGRGYDEQYF.